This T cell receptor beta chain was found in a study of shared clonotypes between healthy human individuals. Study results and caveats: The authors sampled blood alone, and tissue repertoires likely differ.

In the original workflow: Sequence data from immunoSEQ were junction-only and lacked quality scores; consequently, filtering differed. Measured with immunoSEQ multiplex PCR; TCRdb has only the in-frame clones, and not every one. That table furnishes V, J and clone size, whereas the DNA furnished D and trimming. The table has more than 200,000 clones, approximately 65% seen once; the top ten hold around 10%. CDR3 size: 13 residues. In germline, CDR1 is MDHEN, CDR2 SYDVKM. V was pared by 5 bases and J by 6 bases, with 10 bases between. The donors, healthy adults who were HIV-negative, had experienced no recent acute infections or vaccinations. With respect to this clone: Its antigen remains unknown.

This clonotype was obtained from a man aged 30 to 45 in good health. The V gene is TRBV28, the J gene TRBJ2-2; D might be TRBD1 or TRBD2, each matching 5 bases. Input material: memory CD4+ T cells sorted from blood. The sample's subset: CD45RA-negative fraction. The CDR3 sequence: CASSPGGPGELFF. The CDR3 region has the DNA TGTGCCAGCAGTCCTGGGGGTCCCGGGGAGCTGTTTTTT.